This entry concerns a single T cell receptor beta chain. The CDR3 has 17 amino acids. Trimming pared 5 bases from V and 0 bases from J, leaving 19 bases between. Germline assignment: CDR1 LNHDA and CDR2 SQIVND (reference sequence). These data are taken from a study of blood T cell repertoires in COVID-19. Study-wide context: Samples taken during acute and convalescent COVID-19 were collected in the United States, Italy and Spain. PBMCs, B-cell-depleted T cells, or T cells were the source of the cDNA or gDNA that made up the material.

Patients of the Seattle cohort, enrolled during active infection, were followed longitudinally. In the source study's methods: Amplification with reference gene primers provided the estimates of nucleated cell counts. The repertoire was sequenced with immunoSEQ multiplex PCR; TCRdb's copy has only in-frame clones and lacks some. That table gives V, J and clone size, and the DNA gave D and trimming. Seen here are some 400,000 clones, approximately 87% observed once, and the top ten hold 2% to 2.5%. This TCR was recovered from a woman in her sixties with COVID-19, enrolled during active disease. The chain recombines TRBV19 with TRBJ2-5; unclear D gene. Sequences were obtained from peripheral blood. DNA for the CDR3: TGTGCCAGTAGTCCCCGAGAGGCAACCCTGTACCAAGAGACCCAGTACTTC. It specifies CASSPREATLYQETQYF.